This T cell receptor beta chain comes out of a study of blood T cell repertoires in COVID-19 (dated by TCRdb to 2018 to 2021). As for the study more broadly: Samples from collaborators originated in the United States, Italy and Spain and spanned both the acute and convalescent phases of COVID-19. Subjects who had been exposed to COVID-19, were actively infected with it, or had recovered from it provided the deeply sampled blood TCRbeta repertoires that made up the dataset. Where HLA class I and class II types were available, the types were taken from metadata supplied by the sample provider, not from assay-based typing. The samples were drawn from the first 160 participants of the ongoing ImmuneRACE study and from 1,200 or so subjects provided by 6 global collaborators. The prospective study material was composed of cDNA or gDNA derived from T cells, B-cell-depleted T cells, or PBMCs. The sample metadata nearly always contained a de-identified subject ID, COVID-19 status, age in years and sex. A freely available public database, intended as a resource for researchers studying the immune response to SARS-CoV-2, is where the repertoires were released.

With respect to this clone: Its antigen is not yet known. No per-base quality is available; no much larger clone lies one base away.

Collaborating institutions collected whole blood in K2EDTA tubes following their own protocols. For TCRbeta analysis, collaborator samples were shipped as frozen whole blood, as isolated PBMCs, or as DNA extracted from either sample type. In the germline V gene (reference sequence), CDR1 corresponds to SGHAT and CDR2 to FQDESV. The cysteine opens and the phenylalanine closes a CDR3 of 15 amino acids. The read is trimmed to its CDR3 DNA, 45 bases read in frame from base 1. Compared with germline, V lacks 5 bases and J lacks 1 base; bases without a gene match: 4. TCRbeta CDR3 regions were amplified from genomic DNA by means of the immunoSEQ Assay, a bias-controlled multiplex PCR. In the paper's pipeline: The number of nucleated cells in each sample was estimated by amplification of reference gene primers within the assay. To quantify the absolute abundance of each unique TCRbeta CDR3 rearrangement, sequence reads were collapsed and filtered. For each sample, productive Simpson clonality was calculated by taking the square root of Simpson's diversity index across productive rearrangements. Not all clones reach the TCRdb copy of this immuneACCESS table, which keeps in-frame sequences only. Checked studies attribute under half of the gap to unresolved V genes and leave the rest unexplained. V and J calls and clone size follow that table, whereas D and trimming were derived from the DNA. The sample contains roughly 150,000 clones, around 88% of them found a single time. The ten most abundant clones make up more than 25% of the sample.

Beyond this particular receptor, the publication reports: Clinical and demographic metadata were provided uncurated, with the amount varying by source and participant.

The receptor was derived from a human donor in a cohort sampled during active COVID-19. Rearrangement joined TRBV11-1 to TRBJ2-4; 8 of the junction bases match TRBD2. Sequences were obtained from peripheral blood. Here is the DNA: TGTGCCAGCAGCCCGGGGGGGCGGGCCAAAAACATTCAGTACTTC. It codes for CASSPGGRAKNIQYF.